These 22 T cell receptor beta chains came from one sample sequenced in a study of shared clonotypes between healthy human individuals. This table comes from immunoSEQ multiplex PCR, and its TCRdb copy is limited to in-frame clones, with some not included. The sample includes 2 million to 3 million clones, 93% seen only once; the top ten take 0.35% to 0.45%. The sequencing sample was made of naive CD4+ T cells from PBMCs. Documented subset: CD45RA+ positively selected. These receptors all stem from a man between 18 and 29 years old in good health. Some clones in this sample may be carry-over from other donors' samples.

The chain has TRBV6-1 and TRBJ1-4; D is unclear. Germline CDR1 reads MNHNS; CDR2 reads SASEGT. This CDR3 spans 13 amino acids. The V end lost 3 bases, the J end lost 3 bases, and 5 bases lay between the germline ends. CDR3 sequence reads: CASSDMANEKLFF. The DNA of the CDR3 is TGTGCCAGCAGTGATATGGCTAATGAAAAACTGTTTTTT.

The chain links TRBV5-1 to TRBJ1-5; D might be TRBD1 (5 bases). Germline values: CDR1 SGHRS, CDR2 YFSETQ. The CDR3 has 15 residues. Trimming pared 0 bases from V and 2 bases from J, leaving 9 bases between. CDR3 region: CASSLDLGGNQPQHF. In nucleotides, the CDR3 is TGCGCCAGCAGCTTGGATTTAGGGGGCAATCAGCCCCAGCATTTT.

The rearrangement links TRBV7-2 to TRBJ2-1; 7 bases line up with TRBD2. The CDR3 is made up of 15 amino acids. Germline V lookup: CDR1 SGHTA, CDR2 FQGNSA. The V segment lost 5 bases and the J segment 7 bases; nucleotides outside the gene matches: 11. The CDR3 sequence is CASSPEWARGNEQFF. Written as DNA, the CDR3 is TGTGCCAGCAGCCCCGAGTGGGCGCGGGGGAATGAGCAGTTCTTC.

The chain combines TRBV15 with TRBJ1-1, with D uncertain. The germline V and J ends were trimmed by 5 bases and 0 bases, with 16 bases remaining between them. The CDR3 runs 16 residues. Per germline, CDR1 LNHNV and CDR2 YYDKDF (reference sequence). CDR3 sequence: CATSGRDGLLNTEAFF. In DNA form, the CDR3 reads TGTGCCACCAGCGGAAGGGATGGGCTATTGAACACTGAAGCTTTCTTT.

V is TRBV2 and J is TRBJ2-7, with 7 nucleotides matching TRBD2. Germline lookup yields CDR1 SNHLY and CDR2 FYNNEI. The CDR3 contains 14 residues. The J segment lost 0 bases and the V segment lost 5 bases, leaving 4 bases of the junction unmatched. For the CDR3, the DNA is TGTGCCAGCAGTAGCGGGATTACCTCCTACGAGCAGTACTTC. Its protein product is CASSSGITSYEQYF.

The chain combines TRBV6-1 with TRBJ2-7, with D perhaps matching TRBD1 (6 bases). V lost 8 bases, J lost 0 bases, and 8 bases lay in between. Germline V gene sequence: CDR1 MNHNS, CDR2 SASEGT. This CDR3 is built from 12 residues. CDR3 residues: CASQGFSYEQYF. Written as DNA, the CDR3 is TGTGCCAGCCAGGGGTTCTCCTACGAGCAGTACTTC.

The chain has TRBV7-2 and TRBJ1-6, with a tentative D call TRBD1 (6 bases). V lost 2 bases and J lost 8, with 10 bases in between. Per the germline V gene, CDR1 is SGHTA and CDR2 is FQGNSA. The CDR3 consists of 14 residues. The CDR3 sequence is CASSLPRQDSPLHF. The CDR3 coding sequence is TGTGCCAGCAGCTTACCTAGACAGGATTCACCCCTCCACTTT. The entire variable domain, with the rest obtained from reference TRBV7-2 and TRBJ1-6, is as follows: GAGVSQSPSNKVTEKGKDVELRCDPISGHTALYWYRQSLGQGLEFLIYFQGNSAPDKSGLPSDRFSAERTGGSVSTLTIQRTQQEDSAVYLCASSLPRQDSPLHFGNGTRLTVT.

The chain joins TRBV7-3 to TRBJ2-7; TRBD1 matches at 11 bases. The length of the CDR3 is 13 residues. The V gene's germline CDR1 is SGHTA and CDR2 FQGTGA. V shed 4 bases and J 7 bases; nucleotides not matched to a gene: 3. CDR3 sequence: CASSSDRGQEQYF. Here the CDR3 DNA reads TGTGCCAGCAGCTCGGACAGGGGGCAGGAGCAGTACTTC.

This clone was counted only a few times. This rearrangement joins TRBV30 to TRBJ2-1; either TRBD1 or TRBD2 may supply D (5 bases each). V was shortened by 1 base and J by 2 bases, with 9 bases between the two germline ends. CDR3 size: 14 residues. Germline V gene lookup returns CDR1 GTSNPN and CDR2 SVGIG (reference sequence). The CDR3 protein is CAWSAGRAYNEQFF. The CDR3 DNA follows: TGTGCCTGGAGTGCGGGGCGGGCCTACAATGAGCAGTTCTTC.

The chain couples TRBV28 to TRBJ1-3, with D tentatively TRBD1 (6 bases). V lost 1 base, J lost 8 bases, and 9 bases lay in between. CDR3 length: 13 amino acids. The germline gives CDR1 MDHEN, CDR2 SYDVKM. CDR3 DNA: TGTGCCAGCAGTTTATCACAGGGCTACACCATATATTTT. Its protein product is CASSLSQGYTIYF. The full variable domain, its missing parts supplied by reference TRBV28 and TRBJ1-3, is DVKVTQSSRYLVKRTGEKVFLECVQDMDHENMFWYRQDPGLGLRLIYFSYDVKMKEKGDIPEGYSVSREKKERFSLILESASTNQTSMYLCASSLSQGYTIYFGEGSWLTVV.

The V gene is TRBV10-3, the J gene TRBJ2-5, with TRBD2 matching 10 bases. Trimming at V came to 5 bases and at J to 1 base, leaving 7 bases not matched to a gene. This CDR3 is built from 16 residues. The germline V gene encodes CDR1 ENHRY and CDR2 SYGVKD. The CDR3 reads CAISLAGAAGQETQYF. CDR3 DNA: TGTGCCATCAGTCTAGCGGGAGCGGCGGGCCAAGAGACCCAGTACTTC.

The rearrangement joins TRBV7-9 to TRBJ1-2, with D unresolved. Trimming stripped 1 base from V and 8 bases from J, with 11 bases between. There are 13 residues in the CDR3. Germline lookup yields CDR1 SEHNR and CDR2 FQNEAQ (reference sequence). CDR3 DNA: TGTGCCAGCAGCTTAGAAAGGGCGGGCGGCTACACCTTC. Amino acid sequence: CASSLERAGGYTF.

This chain uses TRBV28 with TRBJ2-1, with TRBD2 as a possible D gene (6 bases). CDR1 and CDR2 (germline): MDHEN, SYDVKM. V lost 5 bases to trimming and J lost 5 bases, with 16 bases between them. The CDR3 runs 15 residues. The CDR3 coding sequence is TGTGCCAGCAGTGACAGACTAGTTAAGGACAATGAGCAGTTCTTC. Translating it yields CASSDRLVKDNEQFF.

The chain employs TRBV11-2 and TRBJ2-5; 7 bases match TRBD2. CDR3 size: 14 residues. V trimming: 3 bases; J trimming: 3 bases; junction bases outside the gene matches: 4. CDR1 is SGHAT, CDR2 FQNNGV, per germline. The CDR3 spells CASSFLGTKETQYF. The CDR3 bases are TGTGCCAGCAGCTTCCTAGGGACTAAAGAGACCCAGTACTTC. The variable domain in full, with the rest retrieved from reference TRBV11-2 and TRBJ2-5, is EAGVAQSPRYKIIEKRQSVAFWCNPISGHATLYWYQQILGQGPKLLIQFQNNGVVDDSQLPKDRFSAERLKGVDSTLKIQPAKLEDSAVYLCASSFLGTKETQYFGPGTRLLVL.

The V gene is TRBV28, the J gene TRBJ2-2, with 13 positions matching TRBD2. Germline V gene data show CDR1 as MDHEN and CDR2 as SYDVKM. Losses at the gene ends were 5 bases for V and 8 bases for J; bases not matched to a gene: 8. This CDR3 comprises 16 residues. CDR3 sequence reads: CASSPPGLAGKGELFF. The DNA for the CDR3 is TGTGCCAGCAGTCCACCGGGACTAGCGGGAAAGGGGGAGCTGTTTTTT.

This sequence joins TRBV6-6 and TRBJ2-1, with D unclear. Looked up from germline, CDR1 is MNHNY and CDR2 is SVGAGI (reference sequence). The V end lost 6 bases, the J end lost 0 bases, and 12 bases lay between the germline ends. The CDR3 consists of 15 residues. CDR3 nucleotide sequence: TGTGCCAGCAGCCGAGATGTTGGCTCCTACAATGAGCAGTTCTTC. The encoded protein is CASSRDVGSYNEQFF.

The CDR3 nucleotides are TGCGCCAGCAAAGGAACTAGCGGGAGGATGGGGCAGTACTTC. It encodes CASKGTSGRMGQYF. J is TRBJ2-7 and V is TRBV5-1; 12 nucleotides agree with TRBD2. With V trimmed by 6 bases and J by 9 bases, 10 bases remained unmatched. From germline, CDR1 is SGHRS and CDR2 YFSETQ. This CDR3 has 14 amino acids.

This chain links TRBV2 with TRBJ1-5; tentatively, D is TRBD1 (6 bases). This CDR3 is built from 15 residues. V dropped 1 base and J dropped 3 bases, with 10 bases sitting between them. Per germline, CDR1 SNHLY and CDR2 FYNNEI. This chain's CDR3 is CASSEGQGPNQPQHF. The CDR3 DNA reads TGTGCCAGCAGTGAAGGGCAGGGGCCCAATCAGCCCCAGCATTTT.

This CDR3 is CASGRNHEQFF. CDR3 nucleotides: TGCGCCAGCGGGCGCAACCATGAGCAGTTCTTC. The V call is TRBV10-2, the J call TRBJ2-1; D unresolved. CDR1 WSHSY and CDR2 SAAADI come from the germline V gene. Trimming removed 8 bases at V and 8 bases at J, with 10 bases between. This CDR3 comprises 11 residues.

This sequence joins TRBV28 and TRBJ2-1; D may be TRBD1 (6 bases). The CDR3 totals 13 residues. V lost 1 base to trimming and J lost 9 bases, with 10 bases between them. From germline, CDR1 is MDHEN and CDR2 SYDVKM. The DNA of the CDR3 is TGTGCCAGCAGTTTATTCAGGGGCGCTGAGCAGTTCTTC. Translating gives CASSLFRGAEQFF.

The rearrangement links TRBV2 to TRBJ1-4; D perhaps matches TRBD1 (6 bases). Germline loops: CDR1 SNHLY, CDR2 FYNNEI. Trimming cost V 5 bases and J 1 base, with 8 bases left between them. This CDR3 has 14 residues. The CDR3 here is CASSQQGTNEKLFF. In DNA, the CDR3 is TGTGCCAGCAGTCAACAGGGAACTAATGAAAAACTGTTTTTT.

On this clone itself: The sample holds other DNA sequences that translate to the same CDR3. This sequence joins TRBV28 and TRBJ2-7, with 9 bases aligning to TRBD1. In germline, CDR1 is MDHEN, CDR2 SYDVKM. With 6 bases clipped from V and 2 bases from J, the junction kept 2 bases outside the gene matches. The CDR3 is 13 amino acids. The CDR3 coding sequence is TGTGCCAGCAGGACAGGGGGTACCTACGAGCAGTACTTC. Amino acids: CASRTGGTYEQYF.